One and the same sample provided the 29 T cell receptor beta chains below, sequenced in a study of early T cells in non-severe SARS-CoV-2 infection. Using its own MiXCR run on the 5' RACE reads, TCRdb lists one record per CDR3 protein. This sample has tens of thousands of distinct CDR3 sequences, with about 10% found just once. The sequencing used whole blood, collected at baseline. The receptors here all came from an adult who was a healthcare worker with PCR-confirmed SARS-CoV-2 infection or an uninfected control (not recorded which).

Here the CDR3 DNA reads TGTGCCAGCAGCTTACTTACTGAAGCTTTCTTT. Translation: CASSLLTEAFF. V and J are TRBV11-2 and TRBJ1-1; D unresolved. This CDR3 contains 11 residues. V shed 2 bases and J shed 5 bases, with 3 bases lying between them. Germline CDR1 is SGHAT and CDR2 is FQNNGV.

Note on this clonotype: A much larger clone is a single base away; this may be a read error. The chain has TRBV7-9 and TRBJ2-1, with D possibly being TRBD1 (5 bases). This CDR3 is 14 amino acids long. The V gene's germline CDR1 is SEHNR and CDR2 FQNEAQ (reference sequence). CDR3 DNA sequence: TGTGCCAGCAGCCGACAGTCCTCCTACAATGAGCAGATCTTC. Protein sequence: CASSRQSSYNEQIF.

The chain links TRBV27 to TRBJ1-1; D gene uncertain. Germline V lookup: CDR1 MNHEY, CDR2 SMNVEV (reference sequence). CDR3 size: 15 residues. Trimming took off 1 base at V and 0 bases at J, with 9 bases between the two ends. The CDR3 bases are TGTGCCAGCAGTTTATACTCCGGGGTGAACACTGAAGCTTTCTTT. This translates into CASSLYSGVNTEAFF.

J is TRBJ2-7 and V is TRBV6-1, with TRBD1 matching 9 bases. The CDR3 is made up of 14 amino acids. Germline lookup yields CDR1 MNHNS and CDR2 SASEGT. Trimming removed 4 bases from V and 3 bases from J; junction bases left unmatched: 4. CDR3 in amino acids: CASSVDRGDYEQYF. DNA of the CDR3: TGTGCCAGCAGTGTAGACAGGGGGGACTACGAGCAGTACTTC.

This clonotype was picked up a small number of times. The J gene is TRBJ2-5, the V gene TRBV11-2; unclear D gene. V dropped 1 base and J dropped 3 bases, with 6 bases sitting between them. Germline assignment: CDR1 SGHAT and CDR2 FQNNGV. This CDR3 is built from 13 residues. The CDR3 sequence is CASSLGRKETQYF. In DNA, the CDR3 is TGTGCCAGCAGCTTAGGGCGGAAAGAGACCCAGTACTTC.

The genes are TRBV2 and TRBJ1-6; D gene ambiguous. The V end lost 3 bases, the J end lost 10 bases, and 16 bases lay between the germline ends. In germline, CDR1 is SNHLY, CDR2 FYNNEI. This CDR3 comprises 15 residues. CDR3 amino acids: CASSDLGPGLSPLHF. In nucleotides, the CDR3 is TGTGCCAGCAGTGATCTAGGACCGGGCTTGTCACCCCTCCACTTT.

This clonotype was found a few times. V gene TRBV20-1 combines with J gene TRBJ1-2; D gene ambiguous. This CDR3 has 12 amino acids. Germline V gives CDR1 DFQATT, CDR2 SNEGSKA (reference sequence). V lost 4 bases and J 4 bases, leaving 10 bases between the germline ends. The CDR3 loop reads CSATSGRYGYTF. CDR3 nucleotide sequence: TGCAGTGCTACGTCCGGACGCTATGGCTACACCTTC.

The table lists this clonotype with many counts. The J gene is TRBJ2-2, the V gene TRBV2, with unresolved D. Trimming shortened V by 5 bases and J by 0 bases, and 1 base separated the two germline ends. Germline-derived CDR1 and CDR2 are SNHLY and FYNNEI. The CDR3 runs to 12 residues. The CDR3 DNA follows: TGTGCCAGCAGTACGAACACCGGGGAGCTGTTTTTT. Translation gives CASSTNTGELFF.

This clonotype was observed at least ten times. In DNA, the CDR3 is TGCAGTGCTAGAGATGGGGCTAGTTTCTACGAGCAGTACTTC. This sequence encodes CSARDGASFYEQYF. The V and J genes are TRBV20-1 and TRBJ2-7, with a weak D call TRBD1 (5 bases). CDR3 size: 14 residues. With 0 bases removed from V and 3 bases from J, the gap between germline ends came to 12 bases. Germline lookup yields CDR1 DFQATT and CDR2 SNEGSKA (reference sequence).

The chain uses TRBV14 and TRBJ1-2; D not certain. The germline gives CDR1 SGHDN, CDR2 FVKESK. Deletions cut 2 bases from V and 6 bases from J, with 10 bases between. CDR3 size: 13 residues. CDR3 loop: CASSQTRVNGYTF. For the CDR3, the DNA is TGTGCCAGCAGCCAAACTAGGGTAAATGGCTACACCTTC.

This clonotype came up a few times. V gene TRBV9 combines with J gene TRBJ2-7; 8 nucleotides line up with TRBD2. The germline gives CDR1 SGDLS, CDR2 YYNGEE. CDR3 size: 14 residues. V trimming: 0 bases; J trimming: 2 bases; junction bases outside the gene matches: 1. CDR3 sequence (DNA): TGTGCCAGCAGCGTAGACGGGAGGGCCTACGAGCAGTACTTC. Its protein product is CASSVDGRAYEQYF. The full variable domain, with the rest looked up from reference TRBV9 and TRBJ2-7, is DSGVTQTPKHLITATGQRVTLRCSPRSGDLSVYWYQQSLDQGLQFLIQYYNGEERAKGNILERFSAQQFPDLHSELNLSSLELGDSALYFCASSVDGRAYEQYFGPGTRLTVT.

This clonotype was counted between two and nine times. The J gene is TRBJ1-3, the V gene TRBV9; a possible D gene is TRBD1 (5 bases). Trimming took off 3 bases at V and 2 bases at J, with 12 bases between the two ends. CDR3 length: 15 residues. Germline CDR1 and CDR2: SGDLS and YYNGEE. The CDR3 DNA reads TGTGCCAGCAGCGATACAGGCGGCCCTGGAAACACCATATATTTT. Translation: CASSDTGGPGNTIYF.

The sample holds a few counts of this clonotype. The rearrangement joins TRBV18 to TRBJ2-3, with D perhaps TRBD2 (6 bases). CDR3 length equals 15 residues. Germline CDR1 and CDR2: KGHSH and LQKENI. Trimming removed 0 bases at V and 2 bases at J, with 9 bases between. The CDR3 DNA follows: TGTGCCAGCTCACCACCGGGACTTCCCACAGATACGCAGTATTTT. As protein: CASSPPGLPTDTQYF. Together with reference TRBV18 and TRBJ2-3, the CDR3 gives the full variable domain: NAGVMQNPRHLVRRRGQEARLRCSPMKGHSHVYWYRQLPEEGLKFMVYLQKENIIDESGMPKERFSAEFPKEGPSILRIQQVVRGDSAAYFCASSPPGLPTDTQYFGPGTRLTVL.

A remark on this clonotype: The junction does not match germline at one end; this may be a read error. The chain links TRBV20-1 to TRBJ2-1; possibly TRBD2 for D (6 bases). This CDR3 comprises 16 residues. CDR1 DFQATT and CDR2 SNEGSKA come from the germline V gene (reference sequence). The CDR3 protein is CSARGFGRESYNEQLF. CDR3 nucleotides: TGCAGTGCTAGAGGATTTGGGCGGGAATCCTACAATGAGCAGCTCTTC.

The gene calls are TRBV18 and TRBJ2-3, with TRBD2 as a possible D gene (5 bases). This CDR3 has 14 residues. Germline CDR1 KGHSH, CDR2 LQKENI. V lost 6 bases and J 6 bases, leaving 16 bases between the germline ends. The DNA for the CDR3 is TGTGCCAGCTCCCCGAGCCGGGATCGGGATACGCAGTATTTT. Its protein product is CASSPSRDRDTQYF.

The table lists this clonotype with many counts. This chain joins TRBV12-3 or TRBV12-4 and TRBJ1-1; tentatively, D is TRBD1 (6 bases). This CDR3 has 14 residues. Trimming cost V 3 bases and J 5 bases, with 13 bases left between them. The CDR3, as DNA: TGTGCCAGCAGTTTTGGATTAGGGGGTACTGAAGCTTTCTTT. Amino acid sequence: CASSFGLGGTEAFF.

This sequence joins TRBV5-1 and TRBJ1-1; the D gene is possibly TRBD1 (5 bases). The V and J ends lost 7 bases and 7 bases respectively, with 17 bases between them. CDR1 is SGHRS and CDR2 is YFSETQ in the germline V gene. The CDR3 sequence is 13 residues long. The CDR3 DNA sequence: TGCGCCAGCCAGGCCCTCCAGGGCCATGAAGCTTTCTTT. The encoded protein is CASQALQGHEAFF.

This clonotype was recorded at least ten times. This chain connects TRBV18 to TRBJ2-5; D gene unclear. Deletions cut 6 bases from V and 1 base from J, with 15 bases between. The CDR3 has 15 amino acids. Germline CDR1 reads KGHSH; CDR2 reads LQKENI. The CDR3 nucleotides are TGTGCCAGCTCCCCTCCCGAAGGGATCCAAGAGACCCAGTACTTC. Amino acids: CASSPPEGIQETQYF.

This clonotype came up many times. The chain couples TRBV11-2 to TRBJ1-2, with D unclear. V lost 4 bases and J 4 bases, leaving 13 bases between the germline ends. Germline CDR1 and CDR2: SGHAT and FQNNGV. This CDR3 spans 14 amino acids. CDR3 sequence (DNA): TGTGCCAGCAGCTCCGTTGGAGAAGTCTATGGCTACACCTTC. Its protein is CASSSVGEVYGYTF.

This clonotype was recorded many times. V is TRBV6-4 and J is TRBJ2-3; tentatively, D is TRBD1 (5 bases). V lost 4 bases and J 1 base, leaving 9 bases between the germline ends. This CDR3 comprises 14 residues. The germline V gene encodes CDR1 MRHNA and CDR2 SNTAGT. The DNA of the CDR3 is TGTGCCAGCAGTGCCCAGGGCGGCACAGATACGCAGTATTTT. The encoded protein is CASSAQGGTDTQYF.

The chain has TRBV12-3 or TRBV12-4 and TRBJ1-2; tentative D call: TRBD1 (6 bases). The CDR3 contains 14 residues. Between the trimmed V and J ends, which lost 8 bases and 8 bases, there was a span of 21 bases. This CDR3 is CASLPRAGAAGYTF. The DNA of the CDR3 is TGTGCCAGCTTACCTCGCGCGGGGGCAGCGGGCTACACCTTC.

The J gene is TRBJ2-3, the V gene TRBV28; 10 positions agree with TRBD2. The V gene end was trimmed by 6 bases and the J gene end by 3 bases; junction bases not matched to a gene: 9. Germline CDR1 is MDHEN and CDR2 is SYDVKM. CDR3 size: 16 residues. CDR3 DNA: TGTGCCAGCAGCCGTTTTAAGACTAGCGGGACAGATACGCAGTATTTT. Translating gives CASSRFKTSGTDTQYF.

The J gene is TRBJ1-2, the V gene TRBV2; 8 bases are shared with TRBD1. The CDR3 is made up of 14 amino acids. V lost 6 bases and J lost 7; bases outside the gene matches: 10. CDR1 is SNHLY and CDR2 is FYNNEI in the germline V gene. This CDR3 is CASSQRTGSSGYTF. The DNA of the CDR3 is TGTGCCAGCAGCCAGAGGACAGGGAGCTCTGGCTACACCTTC. Filled out from reference TRBV2 and TRBJ1-2, the complete variable domain reads EPEVTQTPSHQVTQMGQEVILRCVPISNHLYFYWYRQILGQKVEFLVSFYNNEISEKSEIFDDQFSVERPDGSNFTLKIRSTKLEDSAMYFCASSQRTGSSGYTFGSGTRLTVV.

This clonotype was seen only a few times. The V gene is TRBV11-2, the J gene TRBJ2-5; D may be TRBD1 (5 bases). Germline CDR1 reads SGHAT; CDR2 reads FQNNGV. The CDR3 is made up of 13 amino acids. With 0 bases removed from V and 7 bases from J, the gap between germline ends came to 9 bases. In DNA form, the CDR3 reads TGTGCCAGCAGCTTAGAGTCTAGGGGGACCCAGTACTTC. Protein sequence: CASSLESRGTQYF.

This clonotype was observed a handful of times. The V and J genes are TRBV9 and TRBJ2-1; 8 nucleotides agree with TRBD2. The germline gives CDR1 SGDLS, CDR2 YYNGEE. J gave up 9 bases and V 4 bases, and 9 bases lay outside the gene matches. The CDR3 has 14 amino acids. This chain's CDR3 is CASSSESGSVEQFF. The CDR3, as DNA: TGTGCCAGCAGCTCAGAAAGCGGGAGTGTTGAGCAGTTCTTC.

The chain carries TRBV5-1 and TRBJ2-3, with a possible D match to TRBD2 (5 bases). The CDR3 has 13 residues. CDR1 SGHRS and CDR2 YFSETQ come from the germline V gene. V was pared by 4 bases and J by 5 bases, with 11 bases between. The CDR3 DNA sequence: TGCGCCAGCAGCCAAATTGGAGGAGATACGCAGTATTTT. This codes for CASSQIGGDTQYF.

This clonotype was observed at least ten times. This chain connects TRBV6-5 to TRBJ2-5; 7 positions agree with TRBD1. There are 13 residues in the CDR3. V was clipped by 4 bases and J by 1 base; unmatched bases: 0. Germline V gene lookup returns CDR1 MNHEY and CDR2 SVGAGI. CDR3 nucleotides: TGTGCCAGCAGTTGGGACAGCCAAGAGACCCAGTACTTC. Protein: CASSWDSQETQYF.

This clonotype showed up many times. This CDR3 reads CASSFGLAGGASSYNEQFF. The CDR3 region has the DNA TGTGCCAGCAGCTTCGGACTAGCGGGAGGGGCGAGCTCCTACAATGAGCAGTTCTTC. The gene calls are TRBV7-9 and TRBJ2-1, with TRBD2 identical over 15 bases. This CDR3 is 19 amino acids long. The trim removed 3 bases at V and 0 bases at J, leaving 6 bases unmatched. CDR1 and CDR2 from the germline V gene are SEHNR and FQNEAQ (reference sequence).

The chain couples TRBV2 to TRBJ2-2, with TRBD2 matching 10 bases. Per germline, CDR1 SNHLY and CDR2 FYNNEI. Germline trimming cut 6 bases from V and 6 bases from J; bases unmatched to any gene: 7. There are 15 residues in the CDR3. DNA for the CDR3: TGTGCCAGCAGGCTAGCGGGAGTCGGGGCCGGGGAGCTGTTTTTT. Its translation: CASRLAGVGAGELFF.